A selection of T cell receptor beta chains follows, all from one sample in a study of cytomegalovirus exposure and HLA in healthy donors. Clones were sequenced by immunoSEQ multiplex PCR, and TCRdb holds only the in-frame ones, with some missing. The sample shows roughly 140,000 clones, roughly 80% of them seen only once. The material sequenced was PBMCs. Receptor source: a male donor in good health and CMV-seronegative. CDR3s include the opening cysteine and the closing phenylalanine or tryptophan. A D gene is named only where the DNA matches it firmly. A clone size is listed for some rows: how often the clone was seen (once, few, many), or a class if it is expanded.

CDR3nt	CDR3aa	abundance	d_gene	v_gene	j_gene
TGTGCCAGCACCTACGGACAGGCAACTAATGAAAAACTGTTTTTT	CASTYGQATNEKLFF	once	TRBD1	TRBV6-1	TRBJ1-4
TGTGCCAGTAGCTGGAACACTGAAGCTTTCTTT	CASSWNTEAFF	.	.	TRBV19	TRBJ1-1
TGTGCCAGCAGCGTCCCCCGGGATCCCATCCCGAGAAGCTCCTACAATGAGCAGTTCTTC	CASSVPRDPIPRSSYNEQFF	.	.	TRBV9	TRBJ2-1
TGTGCCAGCAGCCCCAGACAGGGGAGCGGGGAAAAACTGTTTTTT	CASSPRQGSGEKLFF	.	TRBD1	TRBV7-8	TRBJ1-4
TGTGCCAGCTCACCAGGGGGCGCGAATTCTAGGGAGCAGTACTTC	CASSPGGANSREQYF	.	.	TRBV18	TRBJ2-7
TGTGCCAGTAGTATTGGGAGATCGACCCTCCTCGACACCGGGGAGCTGTTTTTT	CASSIGRSTLLDTGELFF	.	.	TRBV19	TRBJ2-2
TGTGCCAGCAGTTTATCTGGACAGGCGGAACAGCCCCAGCATTTT	CASSLSGQAEQPQHF	.	TRBD1	TRBV28	TRBJ1-5
TGTGCCAGCAGTGACGCCGCTATCTATGGCTACACCTTC	CASSDAAIYGYTF	.	.	TRBV2	TRBJ1-2
TGTGCCAGCAGCTCTTATAAATATCAAGAGACCCAGTACTTC	CASSSYKYQETQYF	.	.	TRBV5-4	TRBJ2-5
TGCGCCAGCAGCCAAGATGGCTCGTCACCCCTCCACTTT	CASSQDGSSPLHF	.	.	TRBV4-1	TRBJ1-6
TGTGCCAGCAGGCCAGGGGGCAGTCAGCCCCAGCATTTT	CASRPGGSQPQHF	.	TRBD1	TRBV5-8	TRBJ1-5
TGTGCCAGCAGCGCAACGACAGGGATGAACACTGAAGCTTTCTTT	CASSATTGMNTEAFF	.	.	TRBV21-1	TRBJ1-1
TGTGCCAGCAGCGCGACAGTGACTAATGAAAAACTGTTTTTT	CASSATVTNEKLFF	.	.	TRBV9	TRBJ1-4
TGCGCCAGCAGCTTGGCCGCCGGAGGGGGCGTGTACTATGGCTACACCTTC	CASSLAAGGGVYYGYTF	.	TRBD1	TRBV5-1	TRBJ1-2